The 3 T cell receptor beta chains listed next were all sequenced from one sample in a study of sequential checkpoint blockade in melanoma. The protocol was immunoSEQ multiplex PCR, while the TCRdb copy is restricted to in-frame clones and leaves out a portion. The table includes 5,000 or so clones, approximately 20% detected once. Documented treatment: randomized to nivolumab then ipilimumab (arm A) or the reverse (arm B). The source was tumor tissue (inferred from file names), collected from a patient given nivolumab and ipilimumab in sequence. These TCRs come from a human donor with melanoma.

This clone was observed a few times. This chain connects TRBV30 to TRBJ2-5; possibly TRBD1 for D (5 bases). The CDR3 loop spans 13 amino acids. Germline-derived CDR1 and CDR2 are GTSNPN and SVGIG (reference sequence). V lost 8 bases, J lost 2 bases, and 15 bases lay in between. The CDR3 loop is CATDIYLQETQYF. CDR3 in DNA: TGTGCCACGGACATTTACCTACAAGAGACCCAGTACTTC.

This clone was seen more than once but under ten times. CDR3 DNA sequence: TGTGCCTGGGTGCGGCCCTCCGGGAATGAGCAGTTCTTC. This encodes CAWVRPSGNEQFF. V and J are TRBV30 and TRBJ2-1; D is unresolved. V dropped 5 bases and J dropped 7 bases, with 15 bases sitting between them. The germline V gene encodes CDR1 GTSNPN and CDR2 SVGIG (reference sequence). The CDR3 totals 13 residues.

The rearrangement uses TRBV18 and TRBJ1-1; D not certain. Trimming removed 0 bases from V and 11 bases from J, with 19 bases in between. The CDR3 is 15 amino acids. Germline V lookup: CDR1 KGHSH, CDR2 LQKENI. In nucleotides, the CDR3 is TGTGCCAGCTCACCACCGCAGAGAGGCCACCGGTGGGCTTTCTTT. Translated, it gives CASSPPQRGHRWAFF.